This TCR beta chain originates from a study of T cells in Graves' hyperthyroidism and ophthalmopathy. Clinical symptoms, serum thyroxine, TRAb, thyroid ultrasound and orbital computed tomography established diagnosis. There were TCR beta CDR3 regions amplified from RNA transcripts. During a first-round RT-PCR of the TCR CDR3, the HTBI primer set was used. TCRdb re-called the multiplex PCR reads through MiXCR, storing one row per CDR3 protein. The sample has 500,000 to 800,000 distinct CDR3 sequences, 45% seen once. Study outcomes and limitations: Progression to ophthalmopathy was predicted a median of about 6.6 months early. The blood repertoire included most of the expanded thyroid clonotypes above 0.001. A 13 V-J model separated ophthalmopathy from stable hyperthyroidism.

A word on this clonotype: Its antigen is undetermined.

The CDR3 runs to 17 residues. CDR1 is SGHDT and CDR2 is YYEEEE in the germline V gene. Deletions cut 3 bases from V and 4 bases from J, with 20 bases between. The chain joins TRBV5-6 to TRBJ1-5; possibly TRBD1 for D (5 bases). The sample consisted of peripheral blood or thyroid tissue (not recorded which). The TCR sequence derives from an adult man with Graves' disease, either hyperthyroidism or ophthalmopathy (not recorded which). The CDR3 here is CASSSMGTSRGNQPQHF. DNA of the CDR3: TGTGCCAGCAGCTCGATGGGGACCTCGAGGGGTAATCAGCCCCAGCATTTT.